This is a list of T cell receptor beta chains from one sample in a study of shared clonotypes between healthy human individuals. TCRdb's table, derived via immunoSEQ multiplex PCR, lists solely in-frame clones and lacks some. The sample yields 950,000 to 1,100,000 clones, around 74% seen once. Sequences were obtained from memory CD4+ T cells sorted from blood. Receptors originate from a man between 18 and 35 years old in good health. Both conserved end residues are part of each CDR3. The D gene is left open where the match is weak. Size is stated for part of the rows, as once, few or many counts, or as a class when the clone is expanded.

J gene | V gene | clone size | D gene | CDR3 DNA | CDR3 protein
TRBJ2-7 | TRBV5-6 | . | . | TGTGCCAGCAGCGCGGCCGGGAGTACCTACGAGCAGTACTTC | CASSAAGSTYEQYF
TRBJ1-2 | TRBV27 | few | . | TGTGCCAGCAGTTTATCGATGGGGTCGGTCTATGGCTACACCTTC | CASSLSMGSVYGYTF
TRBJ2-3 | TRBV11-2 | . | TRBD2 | TGTGCCAGCGCTGGCAGCGGGGGGGGAACAGATACGCAGTATTTT | CASAGSGGGTDTQYF
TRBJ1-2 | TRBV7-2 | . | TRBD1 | TGTGCCAGCACTCGGACAGGGGGCGGGGGTAACTATGGCTACACCTTC | CASTRTGGGGNYGYTF
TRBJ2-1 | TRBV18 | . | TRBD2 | TGTGCCAGCTTTCAGAGCGGGGGGGCCGGTGAGCAGTTCTTC | CASFQSGGAGEQFF
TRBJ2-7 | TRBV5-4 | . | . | TGTGCCAGCAGCTTTCCCGAGGGCGAGCAGTACTTC | CASSFPEGEQYF
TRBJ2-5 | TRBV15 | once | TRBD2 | TGTGCCACCAGCAGAGGGAGCGGGACTGGGCAAGAGACCCAGTACTTC | CATSRGSGTGQETQYF
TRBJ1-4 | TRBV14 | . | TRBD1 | TGTGCCAGCAGCCAAGGGCCGGGACAGGGAGTTGCTAATGAAAAACTGTTTTTT | CASSQGPGQGVANEKLFF
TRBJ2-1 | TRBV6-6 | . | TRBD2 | TGTGCCAGCAGTTATGAGGCGGGAGGGCGGGGTGAGCAGTTCTTC | CASSYEAGGRGEQFF
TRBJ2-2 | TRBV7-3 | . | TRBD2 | TGTGCCAGCAGCCCCCGGGTCGGGGGGTTACACGGGGAGCTGTTTTTT | CASSPRVGGLHGELFF
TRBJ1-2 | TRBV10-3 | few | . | TGTGCCATCAGTCGGCAGGGCCAGGCTAACTATGGCTACACCTTC | CAISRQGQANYGYTF
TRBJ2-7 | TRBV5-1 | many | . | TGCGCCAGCAGCTTGGCCGCAGCGGAAAGCTCCTACGAGCAGTACTTC | CASSLAAAESSYEQYF
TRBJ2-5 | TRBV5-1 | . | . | TGCGCCAGCAGTGGAGGGGGCGTGAAGACCCAGTACTTC | CASSGGGVKTQYF
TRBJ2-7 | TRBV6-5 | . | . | TGTGCCAGCACCCGGGGTTTATTTGACTCCGAGCAGTACTTC | CASTRGLFDSEQYF
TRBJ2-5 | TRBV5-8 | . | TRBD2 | TGTGCCAGCAGCTTTAGTCGGCTAGCGGGCGAGACCCAGTACTTC | CASSFSRLAGETQYF
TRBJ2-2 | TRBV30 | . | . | TGTGCCTGGGGTCGACTCAGCCAGGACACCGGGGAGCTGTTTTTT | CAWGRLSQDTGELFF
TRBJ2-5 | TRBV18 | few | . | TGTGCCAGCTCACCACCGTCTCAAGAGACCCAGTACTTC | CASSPPSQETQYF
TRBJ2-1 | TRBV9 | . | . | TGTGCCAGCAGCGTGCGGGGAGTCAACAATGAGCAGTTCTTC | CASSVRGVNNEQFF
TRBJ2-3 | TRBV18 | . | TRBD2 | TGTGCCAGCTCACCTCCAATCGGGGGGGGCACAGATACGCAGTATTTT | CASSPPIGGGTDTQYF
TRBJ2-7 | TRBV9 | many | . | TGTGCCAGCAGCGCGGGACTCGGCGAGCAGTACTTC | CASSAGLGEQYF
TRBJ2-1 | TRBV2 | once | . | TGTGCCAGCCATACGGTCCACTACAATGAGCAGTTCTTC | CASHTVHYNEQFF
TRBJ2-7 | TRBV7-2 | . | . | TGTGCCAGCAGCCTAGACAGGTCCACCTACGAGCAGTACTTC | CASSLDRSTYEQYF
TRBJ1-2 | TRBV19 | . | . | TGTGCCAGTAGTCTGATGACGGGCCCTCGGGGCTACACCTTC | CASSLMTGPRGYTF
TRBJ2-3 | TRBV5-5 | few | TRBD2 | TGTGCCAGCAGCGTCACTAGCGGGGTGGCGCTTCCTTCTAGCACAGATACGCAGTATTTT | CASSVTSGVALPSSTDTQYF
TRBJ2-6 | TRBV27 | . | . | TGTGCCAGCAGTCCACTCCCCTGGACTGGGGCCAACGTCCTGACTTTC | CASSPLPWTGANVLTF
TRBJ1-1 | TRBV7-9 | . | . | TGTGCCAGCAGCTTACTGGGGGCGGCTGAAGCTTTCTTT | CASSLLGAAEAFF
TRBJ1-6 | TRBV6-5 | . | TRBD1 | TGTGCCAGCAGTAAGACGGGACAGGGTTGGTCACCCCTCCACTTT | CASSKTGQGWSPLHF
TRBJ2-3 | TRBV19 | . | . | TGTGCCAGTAGTACGAGGGTGGGCCCAGATACGCAGTATTTT | CASSTRVGPDTQYF